The 17 T cell receptor beta chains given below trace back to one sample, sequenced in a study of Ad26.COV2.S vaccination and SARS-CoV-2 variants. Assay: immunoSEQ multiplex PCR; the TCRdb copy retains only in-frame clones and omits some. The sample lists about 350,000 clones, approximately 86% seen once, with approximately 11% in the top ten. The treatment was: some 20 received Ad26.COV2.S at low or high dose, single or two shots; roughly 5 received placebo; per-sample allocation not given. The samples were gathered on day 63 after the first injection of vaccine or placebo. The starting material was peripheral blood, obtained in a trial of Ad26.COV2.S vaccine versus placebo. These receptors were obtained from a person between 18 and 59 years old who received the Ad26.COV2.S COVID-19 vaccine or a placebo.

The V and J genes are TRBV5-4 and TRBJ1-5; D unclear. CDR1 is SGHNT and CDR2 is YYREEE in the germline V gene (reference sequence). The V end lost 8 bases, the J end lost 3 bases, and 24 bases lay between the germline ends. The CDR3 has 17 residues. The CDR3 region is CASALGPTEVLNQPQHF. The CDR3, as DNA: TGTGCCAGTGCTTTAGGACCAACGGAGGTCCTCAATCAGCCCCAGCATTTT.

V and J are TRBV11-2 and TRBJ2-3; D is uncertain. CDR3 length: 12 residues. Trimming took 1 base from V and 7 from J, leaving 6 bases between them. From germline, CDR1 is SGHAT and CDR2 FQNNGV. CDR3 residues: CASSLGLHTQYF. CDR3 bases: TGTGCCAGCAGCTTAGGACTGCATACGCAGTATTTT. The full variable domain, with the rest looked up from reference TRBV11-2 and TRBJ2-3, is EAGVAQSPRYKIIEKRQSVAFWCNPISGHATLYWYQQILGQGPKLLIQFQNNGVVDDSQLPKDRFSAERLKGVDSTLKIQPAKLEDSAVYLCASSLGLHTQYFGPGTRLTVL.

The CDR3 bases are TGTGCCAGCAGTGAACAGGGGGACTATGGCTACACCTTC. This gives the protein CASSEQGDYGYTF. The gene calls are TRBV6-1 and TRBJ1-2; 7 bases fit TRBD1. V trimming: 2 bases; J trimming: 3 bases; junction bases outside the gene matches: 0. Germline assignment: CDR1 MNHNS and CDR2 SASEGT. CDR3 length: 13 residues.

The rearrangement uses TRBV28 and TRBJ1-2; maybe TRBD1 (6 bases). The CDR3 consists of 13 residues. Trimming stripped 4 bases from V and 6 bases from J, with 12 bases between. Germline CDR1 is MDHEN and CDR2 is SYDVKM. The CDR3 region is CASSYRQANGYTF. The CDR3 DNA reads TGTGCCAGCAGTTACCGACAGGCTAATGGCTACACCTTC.

The rearrangement joins TRBV15 to TRBJ2-3; 9 bases are a match to TRBD2. The CDR3 loop spans 15 amino acids. CDR1 and CDR2 (germline): LNHNV, YYDKDF (reference sequence). J was trimmed by 6 bases and V by 2 bases; bases with no gene match: 6. The CDR3 is CATSRQRTSADTQYF. The CDR3, as DNA: TGTGCCACCAGCAGACAACGGACTAGCGCGGATACGCAGTATTTT.

This clone has a single count. J is TRBJ2-1 and V is TRBV6-4; 9 bases fit TRBD1. From germline, CDR1 is MRHNA and CDR2 SNTAGT. V shed 4 bases and J 3 bases; nucleotides not matched to a gene: 4. The CDR3 is made up of 15 amino acids. The DNA for the CDR3 is TGTGCCAGCAGTGGTGGACAGGGGAACTACAATGAGCAGTTCTTC. Residues: CASSGGQGNYNEQFF.

V is TRBV6-5 and J is TRBJ2-3, with D unclear. The V end lost 6 bases, the J end lost 2 bases, and 6 bases lay between the germline ends. CDR1 MNHEY and CDR2 SVGAGI come from the germline V gene. The CDR3 is made up of 12 amino acids. The CDR3 sequence is CASRLHTDTQYF. In nucleotides, the CDR3 is TGTGCCAGCAGGCTACACACAGATACGCAGTATTTT.

V is TRBV6-5 and J is TRBJ2-7, with 11 bases identical to TRBD2. The V gene end was trimmed by 8 bases and the J gene end by 2 bases; junction bases not matched to a gene: 5. Germline CDR1 MNHEY, CDR2 SVGAGI. The CDR3 length is 14 residues. The CDR3 sequence: CASGRLAGTYEQYF. The CDR3 DNA is TGTGCCAGCGGCAGACTAGCGGGAACCTACGAGCAGTACTTC.

The V gene is TRBV7-9, the J gene TRBJ1-3; D is ambiguous. This CDR3 region has 16 residues. V was shortened by 1 base and J by 1 base, with 11 bases between the two germline ends. Germline loops: CDR1 SEHNR, CDR2 FQNEAQ (reference sequence). CDR3 DNA: TGTGCCAGCAGCTTAGTAGCGGCGGAATCTGGAAACACCATATATTTT. Its translation is CASSLVAAESGNTIYF. The whole variable domain, filled in from reference TRBV7-9 and TRBJ1-3, reads DTGVSQNPRHKITKRGQNVTFRCDPISEHNRLYWYRQTLGQGPEFLTYFQNEAQLEKSRLLSDRFSAERPKGSFSTLEIQRTEQGDSAMYLCASSLVAAESGNTIYFGEGSWLTVV.

This rearrangement joins TRBV7-2 to TRBJ2-6; no clear D gene. The V end was cut by 5 bases, the J end by 4 bases, with 9 bases between. Per the germline V gene, CDR1 is SGHTA and CDR2 is FQGNSA. The CDR3 contains 14 residues. The CDR3 spells CASSPGVGANVLTF. CDR3 DNA sequence: TGTGCCAGCAGCCCCGGTGTCGGGGCCAACGTCCTGACTTTC.

This clone was seen once. This chain joins TRBV5-6 and TRBJ2-1, with a possible D match to TRBD2 (8 bases). Per the germline V gene, CDR1 is SGHDT and CDR2 is YYEEEE. V lost 6 bases and J 6 bases, leaving 16 bases between the germline ends. There are 14 residues in the CDR3. CDR3 coding DNA: TGTGCCAGCACCGGGAGGGGACAGCGCAATGAGCAGTTCTTC. It codes for CASTGRGQRNEQFF.

This chain connects TRBV4-3 to TRBJ2-7, with D possibly called TRBD1 or TRBD2 (6 bases each). Germline V gene data show CDR1 as LGHNA and CDR2 as YSLEER. This CDR3 contains 14 residues. Trimming pared 0 bases from V and 5 bases from J, leaving 11 bases between. DNA of the CDR3: TGCGCCAGCAGCCAAGATTTAGGGGGGAACGAGCAGTACTTC. Translation: CASSQDLGGNEQYF.

The genes are TRBV27 and TRBJ2-1; possibly TRBD2 for D (7 bases). The length of the CDR3 is 15 residues. Germline V lookup: CDR1 MNHEY, CDR2 SMNVEV (reference sequence). Trimming stripped 3 bases from V and 7 bases from J, with 16 bases between. This chain's CDR3 is CASSFDGGLYNEQFF. In DNA form, the CDR3 reads TGTGCCAGCAGTTTTGACGGGGGGCTGTATAATGAGCAGTTCTTC.

The chain employs TRBV7-2 and TRBJ2-1; 14 positions agree with TRBD2. The junction had 7 bases not matched to a gene; V was cut back by 0 bases and J by 0 bases. Germline V gives CDR1 SGHTA, CDR2 FQGNSA. The CDR3 sequence is 20 residues long. The CDR3 loop is CASSLALLTSGGGSYNEQFF. The CDR3 coding sequence is TGTGCCAGCAGCTTAGCGCTTTTGACTAGCGGGGGGGGCTCCTACAATGAGCAGTTCTTC.

The chain carries TRBV29-1 and TRBJ2-7; the D gene is possibly TRBD2 (5 bases). With 4 bases removed from V and 7 bases from J, the gap between germline ends came to 11 bases. Germline CDR1 reads SQVTM; CDR2 reads ANQGSEA. The CDR3 extends over 11 amino acids. The DNA of the CDR3 is TGCAGCGTTGGCATGTCGGGGGAGCAGTACTTC. This encodes CSVGMSGEQYF.

The chain joins TRBV18 to TRBJ2-2; D gene uncertain. V dropped 5 bases and J dropped 9 bases, with 10 bases sitting between them. The CDR3 runs 12 residues. Germline-derived CDR1 and CDR2 are KGHSH and LQKENI. The CDR3 loop reads CASSIDIWELFF. The DNA of the CDR3 is TGTGCCAGCTCAATTGACATATGGGAGCTGTTTTTT.

A single count supports this clone. The chain uses TRBV9 and TRBJ2-2, with D perhaps matching TRBD1 (6 bases). CDR3 length: 14 residues. CDR1 SGDLS and CDR2 YYNGEE come from the germline V gene. Trimming left V 0 bases short and J 7 bases short, with 10 bases between. The CDR3 nucleotides read TGTGCCAGCAGCGTAGTCCAGGGGCACGGGGAGCTGTTTTTT. Protein sequence: CASSVVQGHGELFF.